This TCR beta chain was profiled in a study of blood T cell repertoires in COVID-19. Across the whole study: Acute-phase and convalescent COVID-19 samples originated in the United States, Italy and Spain.

Libraries were prepared by immunoSEQ multiplex PCR; TCRdb keeps only in-frame clonotypes and omits some of them. The sample holds approximately 110,000 clones, roughly 71% seen once. The CDR3 extends over 15 amino acids. V was clipped by 1 base and J by 0 bases, with 9 bases between them. CDR1 is SEHNR and CDR2 is FQNEAQ in the germline V gene (reference sequence). Input material: peripheral blood. The chain links TRBV7-9 to TRBJ1-1; D is possibly TRBD1 (5 bases). The TCR originated in a man older than 75 with acute or convalescent COVID-19. The CDR3 is CASSLEGALNTEAFF. DNA of the CDR3: TGTGCCAGCAGCTTAGAAGGGGCCCTGAACACTGAAGCTTTCTTT.